The 32 T cell receptor beta chains given below trace back to one sample, sequenced in a study of blood T cell repertoires in COVID-19. The protocol was immunoSEQ multiplex PCR, while the TCRdb copy is restricted to in-frame clones and leaves out a portion. The sample yields roughly 400,000 clones, 80% to 90% seen once. The sequencing input was PBMCs or T cells enriched from blood (not recorded which). These receptors came from a man aged 25-40 years who had recovered from COVID-19.

The J gene is TRBJ2-5, the V gene TRBV28; possible D gene TRBD2, 6 bases. V was cut by 5 bases and J by 5 bases, with 9 bases left in between. Germline CDR1 reads MDHEN; CDR2 reads SYDVKM. The CDR3 runs to 12 residues. As DNA, the CDR3 is TGTGCCAGCAGTCGACTAGTGGAGACCCAGTACTTC. It is translated as CASSRLVETQYF.

Only one count was recorded for this clone. The chain combines TRBV3-1 (or the pseudogene TRBV3-2) with TRBJ1-2, with D unclear. V lost 4 bases, J lost 4 bases, and 13 bases lay in between. Germline V gene lookup returns CDR1 LGHDT and CDR2 YNNKEL (reference sequence). The CDR3 runs to 14 residues. CDR3: CASSPHDKAYGYTF. In nucleotides, the CDR3 is TGTGCCAGCAGCCCCCATGACAAAGCCTATGGCTACACCTTC.

The rearrangement links TRBV5-6 to TRBJ2-4; D is possibly TRBD2 (6 bases). This CDR3 comprises 14 residues. Germline assignment: CDR1 SGHDT and CDR2 YYEEEE. V was cut by 3 bases and J by 1 base, with 8 bases left in between. Here the CDR3 reads CASSSGGAKNIQYF. DNA for the CDR3: TGTGCCAGCAGCTCCGGGGGTGCCAAAAACATTCAGTACTTC.

V is TRBV2 and J is TRBJ2-6; D gene uncertain. This CDR3 is built from 16 residues. V shed 8 bases and J shed 1 base, with 15 bases lying between them. Germline loops: CDR1 SNHLY, CDR2 FYNNEI. CDR3 nucleotide sequence: TGTGCCAGCGTTCAGTCACCTTTTTCTGGGGCCAACGTCCTGACTTTC. Residues: CASVQSPFSGANVLTF.

The sample holds one count of this clone. The chain employs TRBV28 and TRBJ1-1; TRBD1 matches 10 bases. This CDR3 has 13 residues. The junction had 9 bases not matched to a gene; V was cut back by 6 bases and J by 11 bases. The germline V gene encodes CDR1 MDHEN and CDR2 SYDVKM. The CDR3 DNA reads as TGTGCCAGCAGCGACGGGACAGGGGTATTTGCTTTCTTT. Translated: CASSDGTGVFAFF.

This chain links TRBV30 with TRBJ2-5; D may be TRBD2 (6 bases). This CDR3 comprises 18 residues. Germline V gene sequence: CDR1 GTSNPN, CDR2 SVGIG (reference sequence). V lost 4 bases, J lost 5 bases, and 29 bases lay in between. CDR3 sequence: CAWKSPRSGPGRGETQYF. The CDR3 nucleotides are TGTGCCTGGAAGAGTCCCAGAAGCGGGCCAGGGCGAGGGGAGACCCAGTACTTC. Based on the CDR3 plus reference TRBV30 and TRBJ2-5, the full variable domain is SQTIHQWPATLVQPVGSPLSLECTVEGTSNPNLYWYRQAAGRGLQLLFYSVGIGQISSEVPQNLSASRPQDRQFILSSKKLLLSDSGFYLCAWKSPRSGPGRGETQYFGPGTRLLVL.

This chain joins TRBV9 and TRBJ2-1; weak D call: TRBD1 (8 bases). CDR3 size: 16 residues. The germline gives CDR1 SGDLS, CDR2 YYNGEE. Trimming left V 3 bases short and J 4 bases short, with 17 bases between. The CDR3 nucleotides are TGTGCCAGCAGCGCCTCAGGGGGCGGGGGATACAATGAGCAGTTCTTC. This gives the protein CASSASGGGGYNEQFF. Combining the CDR3 with reference TRBV9 and TRBJ2-1 gives the whole variable domain DSGVTQTPKHLITATGQRVTLRCSPRSGDLSVYWYQQSLDQGLQFLIQYYNGEERAKGNILERFSAQQFPDLHSELNLSSLELGDSALYFCASSASGGGGYNEQFFGPGTRLTVL.

This clone occurred once. The rearrangement links TRBV24-1 to TRBJ1-2; 8 nucleotides match TRBD1. CDR3 size: 14 residues. The junction had 4 bases not matched to a gene; V was cut back by 2 bases and J by 6 bases. Germline lookup yields CDR1 KGHDR and CDR2 SFDVKD. The CDR3 nucleotides are TGTGCCACCAGTGATTCCGGGACAGGCGATGGCTACACCTTC. This translates into CATSDSGTGDGYTF.

This chain joins TRBV9 and TRBJ2-2, with D perhaps TRBD2 (7 bases). The V gene lost 4 bases and the J gene lost 5 bases, with 18 bases spanning the gap. CDR1 and CDR2 from the germline V gene are SGDLS and YYNGEE. The CDR3 extends over 16 amino acids. The chain's CDR3 is CASSPRGGRETGELFF. The CDR3 coding sequence is TGTGCCAGCAGCCCAAGGGGGGGAAGGGAAACCGGGGAGCTGTTTTTT.

V and J are TRBV5-1 and TRBJ2-5, with 7 bases that match TRBD1. CDR1 SGHRS and CDR2 YFSETQ come from the germline V gene. The junction had 15 bases not matched to a gene; V was cut back by 2 bases and J by 2 bases. The CDR3 consists of 18 residues. DNA for the CDR3: TGCGCCAGCAGCTTACCCCACGGACAGGAGAGTATACAAGAGACCCAGTACTTC. Its translation is CASSLPHGQESIQETQYF. The whole variable domain, filled in from reference TRBV5-1 and TRBJ2-5, reads KAGVTQTPRYLIKTRGQQVTLSCSPISGHRSVSWYQQTPGQGLQFLFEYFSETQRNKGNFPGRFSGRQFSNSRSEMNVSTLELGDSALYLCASSLPHGQESIQETQYFGPGTRLLVL.

The chain recombines TRBV18 with TRBJ2-3, with 9 bases matching TRBD1. V trimming: 3 bases; J trimming: 5 bases; junction bases outside the gene matches: 3. Germline V CDR1 and CDR2: KGHSH, LQKENI. The CDR3 is made up of 14 amino acids. CDR3 in DNA: TGTGCCAGCTCACCGGGACAGGGAGGAGATACGCAGTATTTT. It specifies CASSPGQGGDTQYF.

This chain links TRBV11-2 with TRBJ1-1; D unclear. Germline values: CDR1 SGHAT, CDR2 FQNNGV. This CDR3 is built from 14 residues. With 6 bases removed from V and 5 bases from J, the gap between germline ends came to 16 bases. CDR3 in DNA: TGTGCCAGCAGTCGAGGGAGGGTTGGGACTGAAGCTTTCTTT. Residues: CASSRGRVGTEAFF.

The chain joins TRBV6-5 to TRBJ2-7, with D tentatively TRBD2 (6 bases). The CDR3 consists of 14 residues. V was pared by 5 bases and J by 6 bases, with 17 bases between. The germline V gene encodes CDR1 MNHEY and CDR2 SVGAGI. The CDR3: CASSPPNWRAEQYF. The CDR3 nucleotides read TGTGCCAGCAGTCCTCCGAACTGGAGGGCCGAGCAGTACTTC.

J is TRBJ1-4 and V is TRBV18; possibly TRBD1 for D (5 bases). The CDR3 covers 16 residues. V lost 2 bases to trimming and J lost 5 bases, with 15 bases between them. Germline V CDR1 and CDR2: KGHSH, LQKENI. CDR3 bases: TGTGCCAGCTCACCAAACGATTACAGGTTGAATGAAAAACTGTTTTTT. Translated: CASSPNDYRLNEKLFF.

This rearrangement joins TRBV5-6 to TRBJ1-2; tentative D call: TRBD1 (5 bases). Germline CDR1 is SGHDT and CDR2 is YYEEEE. The CDR3 covers 13 residues. V gave up 4 bases and J gave up 7 bases, with 14 bases separating them. CDR3 loop: CASSLFRGGGYTF. The DNA for the CDR3 is TGTGCCAGCAGCCTGTTTAGGGGAGGTGGCTACACCTTC. The variable domain in full, with the rest retrieved from reference TRBV5-6 and TRBJ1-2, is DAGVTQSPTHLIKTRGQQVTLRCSPKSGHDTVSWYQQALGQGPQFIFQYYEEEERQRGNFPDRFSGHQFPNYSSELNVNALLLGDSALYLCASSLFRGGGYTFGSGTRLTVV.

V is TRBV27 and J is TRBJ1-2; 9 nucleotides agree with TRBD1. V lost 5 bases and J lost 8; bases outside the gene matches: 9. In germline, CDR1 is MNHEY, CDR2 SMNVEV (reference sequence). CDR3 size: 14 residues. Here the CDR3 DNA reads TGTGCCAGCAGTCCCGCGACAGGGGGTAGGGGCTACACCTTC. Encoded protein: CASSPATGGRGYTF.

V and J are TRBV10-2 and TRBJ1-3; D gene ambiguous. This CDR3 has 15 residues. CDR1 and CDR2 from the germline V gene are WSHSY and SAAADI. Trimming removed 4 bases at V and 0 bases at J, with 10 bases between. The CDR3 sequence: CASSGRSGSGNTIYF. The CDR3 bases are TGCGCCAGCAGTGGACGGTCGGGCTCTGGAAACACCATATATTTT.

The rearrangement joins TRBV7-8 to TRBJ1-3; TRBD1 might be the D (6 bases). This CDR3 has 17 residues. Germline CDR1 is SGHVS and CDR2 is FQNEAQ. V lost 5 bases and J 0 bases, leaving 17 bases between the germline ends. The CDR3 sequence is CASSVHGQPSSGNTIYF. The CDR3 DNA sequence: TGTGCCAGCAGCGTACACGGACAGCCGAGCTCTGGAAACACCATATATTTT.

CDR3 sequence reads: CASSRGEGAATEAFF. The CDR3 coding sequence is TGTGCCAGCAGCCGGGGTGAGGGGGCGGCCACTGAAGCTTTCTTT. The V and J genes are TRBV2 and TRBJ1-1, with 7 bases identical to TRBD1. The germline CDR1 and CDR2 sequences are SNHLY and FYNNEI. The CDR3 length is 15 residues. Unmatched junction bases numbered 11, after V lost 6 bases and J lost 4 bases.

This rearrangement joins TRBV4-2 to TRBJ2-3, with D perhaps TRBD2 (5 bases). V was cut by 3 bases and J by 2 bases, with 27 bases left in between. Germline lookup yields CDR1 LGHNA and CDR2 YNFKEQ. The CDR3 consists of 20 residues. The CDR3 DNA sequence: TGTGCCAGCAGCCATGAAGTAAGGGTAGCGTCTGGAGAGTACACAGATACGCAGTATTTT. Translating gives CASSHEVRVASGEYTDTQYF.

The chain couples TRBV10-3 to TRBJ1-6, with TRBD1 matching over 7 bases. Germline trimming cut 0 bases from V and 9 bases from J; bases unmatched to any gene: 8. CDR1 and CDR2 (germline): ENHRY, SYGVKD. CDR3 size: 16 residues. Written as DNA, the CDR3 is TGTGCCATCAGTGAGTCCCCTGGGCCAGGGGGTTCACCCCTCCACTTT. It yields the protein CAISESPGPGGSPLHF.

This clone was found once. The V and J genes are TRBV2 and TRBJ2-7; 10 nucleotides line up with TRBD2. This CDR3 contains 14 residues. CDR1 SNHLY and CDR2 FYNNEI come from the germline V gene. V trimming: 11 bases; J trimming: 4 bases; junction bases outside the gene matches: 11. CDR3 nucleotides: TGTGCCGGAGGGGAGGCTAGCGGGAGTTACGAGCAGTACTTC. Its protein is CAGGEASGSYEQYF.

This chain links TRBV5-4 with TRBJ1-2, with D perhaps matching TRBD1 (5 bases). Deletions cut 2 bases from V and 0 bases from J, with 11 bases between. Germline lookup yields CDR1 SGHNT and CDR2 YYREEE (reference sequence). This CDR3 region has 15 residues. Written as DNA, the CDR3 is TGTGCCAGCAGCTTTGGGGGGGTTGCTAACTATGGCTACACCTTC. Its protein is CASSFGGVANYGYTF.

The chain carries TRBV28 and TRBJ1-6; TRBD1 matches 10 bases. The junction had 4 bases not matched to a gene; V was cut back by 5 bases and J by 0 bases. Germline V lookup: CDR1 MDHEN, CDR2 SYDVKM. The CDR3 has 17 residues. CDR3 residues: CASSPGQGSSYNSPLHF. CDR3 in DNA: TGTGCCAGCAGTCCGGGACAGGGGTCCTCCTATAATTCACCCCTCCACTTT.

The chain joins TRBV5-1 to TRBJ1-1, with D maybe TRBD1 (6 bases). The ends were cut back, 3 bases at V and 4 bases at J, with 16 bases in the middle. This CDR3 has 15 amino acids. CDR1 is SGHRS, CDR2 YFSETQ, per germline. CDR3 loop: CASSSGSVRGTEAFF. The CDR3 DNA is TGCGCCAGCAGCTCTGGATCTGTCAGGGGCACTGAAGCTTTCTTT.

The chain has TRBV28 and TRBJ2-7; 11 nucleotides line up with TRBD2. The CDR3 has 14 residues. J was trimmed by 3 bases and V by 5 bases; bases with no gene match: 3. From germline, CDR1 is MDHEN and CDR2 SYDVKM. The CDR3 loop is CASSTTSGVYEQYF. The CDR3 DNA follows: TGTGCCAGCAGTACGACTAGCGGGGTCTACGAGCAGTACTTC.

The V gene is TRBV10-1, the J gene TRBJ2-3; TRBD2 agrees at 12 bases. V lost 2 bases to trimming and J lost 5 bases; unmatched junction nucleotides: 2. The CDR3 consists of 15 residues. Germline CDR1 and CDR2: WNHNN and SYGVQD (reference sequence). The chain's CDR3 is CASSEGLAGLDTQYF. Here the CDR3 DNA reads TGCGCCAGCAGTGAGGGACTAGCGGGATTAGATACGCAGTATTTT.

With respect to this clone: The junction does not match germline at one end; this may be a read error. J is TRBJ2-7 and V is TRBV10-3; no definite D call. Germline values: CDR1 ENHRY, CDR2 SYGVKD. The CDR3 is 12 residues long. CDR3 coding DNA: TGTGCCATCTCCTCCACCCGACAAGAGCAGAACTTC. It codes for CAISSTRQEQNF.

This clone occurred once. The genes are TRBV5-1 and TRBJ2-3; D unresolved. V lost 4 bases and J lost 3, with 15 bases in between. CDR1 is SGHRS and CDR2 is YFSETQ in the germline V gene. The CDR3 is 15 residues long. The CDR3 region is CASSTVMDGTDTQYF. Here the CDR3 DNA reads TGCGCCAGCAGCACAGTGATGGATGGGACAGATACGCAGTATTTT.

A single count supports this clone. This chain joins TRBV4-1 and TRBJ1-1; D gene uncertain. The length of the CDR3 is 13 residues. Germline lookup yields CDR1 MGHRA and CDR2 YSYEKL. V was pared by 0 bases and J by 6 bases, with 8 bases between. The CDR3 sequence: CASSQDPRAEAFF. For the CDR3, the DNA is TGCGCCAGCAGCCAAGATCCGAGGGCTGAAGCTTTCTTT.

V gene TRBV6-1 combines with J gene TRBJ1-5, with D hard to call. The germline V and J ends were trimmed by 2 bases and 2 bases, with 10 bases remaining between them. Germline V CDR1 and CDR2: MNHNS, SASEGT. The CDR3 loop spans 15 amino acids. Here the CDR3 DNA reads TGTGCCAGCAGTGAAACAGTTTGGGGCAATCAGCCCCAGCATTTT. Translation gives CASSETVWGNQPQHF.

This clone was seen just once. The chain couples TRBV5-1 to TRBJ1-2, with D uncertain. CDR3 size: 16 residues. In germline, CDR1 is SGHRS, CDR2 YFSETQ. Trimming stripped 0 bases from V and 0 bases from J, with 12 bases between. The CDR3 region is CASSLGQPTSNYGYTF. The CDR3, as DNA: TGCGCCAGCAGCTTGGGGCAGCCGACATCTAACTATGGCTACACCTTC. The full variable domain, in which reference TRBV5-1 and TRBJ1-2 provide the parts outside the CDR3, is KAGVTQTPRYLIKTRGQQVTLSCSPISGHRSVSWYQQTPGQGLQFLFEYFSETQRNKGNFPGRFSGRQFSNSRSEMNVSTLELGDSALYLCASSLGQPTSNYGYTFGSGTRLTVV.